A single TCR beta chain is shown here with its context. The antigen is undetermined. The sample comes from a study of beta chain features in type 1 diabetes. Notes on the study in general: A definitive answer on HLA type influencing TCRB rearrangement was not reached here.

The authors reverse transcribed all of the isolated RNA, so sequencing captured expressed TCRB transcripts. The assay was immunoSEQ multiplex PCR, and TCRdb's table has in-frame clones only and misses some. The data hold hundreds of thousands of clones, with around a sixth observed a single time. V dropped 6 bases and J dropped 3; count of bases not matched to a gene: 5. CDR1 SGHTA and CDR2 FQGTGA come from the germline V gene. The CDR3 is 15 amino acids. Sequenced sample: naive CD4+ T cells from blood. This chain uses TRBV7-3 with TRBJ2-1, with 10 bases aligning to TRBD2. The clonotype was recovered from a man aged 18 to 29 in good health. CDR3 sequence reads: CASSLAGASYNEQFF. The CDR3 bases are TGTGCCAGCAGTCTAGCGGGAGCTAGCTACAATGAGCAGTTCTTC.